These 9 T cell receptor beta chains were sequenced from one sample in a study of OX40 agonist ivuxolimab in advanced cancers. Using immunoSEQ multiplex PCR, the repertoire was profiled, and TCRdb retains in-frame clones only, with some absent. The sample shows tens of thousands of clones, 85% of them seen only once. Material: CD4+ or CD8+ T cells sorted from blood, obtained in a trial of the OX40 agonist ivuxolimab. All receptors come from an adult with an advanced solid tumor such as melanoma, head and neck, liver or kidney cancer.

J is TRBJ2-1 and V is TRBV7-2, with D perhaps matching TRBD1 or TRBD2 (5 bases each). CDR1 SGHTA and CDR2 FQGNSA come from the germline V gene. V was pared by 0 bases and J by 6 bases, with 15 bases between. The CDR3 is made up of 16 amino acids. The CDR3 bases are TGTGCCAGCAGCTTAGCGCCCCAGGGAGTAACCAATGAGCAGTTCTTC. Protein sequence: CASSLAPQGVTNEQFF.

CDR3 nucleotide sequence: TGTGCCAGCAGGGGCGTGAAGGGGGAGGTTAGGGGAAACACCATATATTTT. It specifies CASRGVKGEVRGNTIYF. The chain recombines TRBV28 with TRBJ1-3; D possibly corresponds to TRBD1 (6 bases). Germline-derived CDR1 and CDR2 are MDHEN and SYDVKM. Trimming pared 6 bases from V and 4 bases from J, leaving 22 bases between. CDR3 length: 17 amino acids.

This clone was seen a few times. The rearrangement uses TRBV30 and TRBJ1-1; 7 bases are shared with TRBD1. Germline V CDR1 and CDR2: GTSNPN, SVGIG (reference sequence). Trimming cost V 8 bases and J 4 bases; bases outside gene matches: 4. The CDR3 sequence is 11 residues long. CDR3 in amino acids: CARGTATEAFF. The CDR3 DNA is TGTGCCCGCGGGACAGCCACTGAAGCTTTCTTT.

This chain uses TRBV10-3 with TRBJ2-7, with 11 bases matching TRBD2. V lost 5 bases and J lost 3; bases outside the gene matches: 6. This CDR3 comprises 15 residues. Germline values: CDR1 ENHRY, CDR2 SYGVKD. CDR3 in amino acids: CAISSLAGAFYEQYF. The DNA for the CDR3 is TGTGCCATCAGTTCACTAGCGGGAGCCTTCTACGAGCAGTACTTC.

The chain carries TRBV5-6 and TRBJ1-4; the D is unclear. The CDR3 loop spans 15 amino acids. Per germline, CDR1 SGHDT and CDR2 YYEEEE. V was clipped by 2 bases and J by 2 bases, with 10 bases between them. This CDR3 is CASSFRRTTNEKLFF. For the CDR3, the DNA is TGTGCCAGCAGCTTCAGGCGTACGACTAATGAAAAACTGTTTTTT. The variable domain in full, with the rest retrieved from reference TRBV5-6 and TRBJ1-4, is DAGVTQSPTHLIKTRGQQVTLRCSPKSGHDTVSWYQQALGQGPQFIFQYYEEEERQRGNFPDRFSGHQFPNYSSELNVNALLLGDSALYLCASSFRRTTNEKLFFGSGTQLSVL.

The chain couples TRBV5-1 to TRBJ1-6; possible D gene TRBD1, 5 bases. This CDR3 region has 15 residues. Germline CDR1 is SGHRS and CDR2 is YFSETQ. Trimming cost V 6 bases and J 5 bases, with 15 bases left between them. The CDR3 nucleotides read TGCGCCAGCACCTCGGAGCCAGGGAATAATTCACCCCTCCACTTT. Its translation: CASTSEPGNNSPLHF.

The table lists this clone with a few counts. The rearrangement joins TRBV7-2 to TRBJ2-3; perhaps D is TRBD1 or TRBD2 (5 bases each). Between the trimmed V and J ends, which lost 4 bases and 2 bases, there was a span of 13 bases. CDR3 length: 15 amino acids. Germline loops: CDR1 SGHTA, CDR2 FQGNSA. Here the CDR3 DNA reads TGTGCCAGCAGCTCTTGGGGGAGTGACACAGATACGCAGTATTTT. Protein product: CASSSWGSDTDTQYF.

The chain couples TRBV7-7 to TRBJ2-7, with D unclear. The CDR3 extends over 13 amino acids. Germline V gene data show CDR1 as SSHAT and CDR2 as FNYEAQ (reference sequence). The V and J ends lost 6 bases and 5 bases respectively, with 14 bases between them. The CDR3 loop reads CASSPDGPNEQYF. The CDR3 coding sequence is TGTGCCAGCAGTCCTGACGGACCGAACGAGCAGTACTTC. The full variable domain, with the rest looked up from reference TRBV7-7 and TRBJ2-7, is GAGVSQSPRYKVTKRGQDVTLRCDPISSHATLYWYQQALGQGPEFLTYFNYEAQPDKSGLPSDRFSAERPEGSISTLTIQRTEQRDSAMYRCASSPDGPNEQYFGPGTRLTVT.

For the CDR3, the DNA is TGCAGCGTTGAATCGGGTGGAGAGACCCAGTACTTC. This sequence encodes CSVESGGETQYF. This chain uses TRBV29-1 with TRBJ2-5; D gene unclear. Trimming cost V 2 bases and J 4 bases, with 8 bases left between them. The CDR3 is made up of 12 amino acids. From germline, CDR1 is SQVTM and CDR2 ANQGSEA.